These 32 T cell receptor beta chains were sequenced from one sample in a study of T cell repertoires in ileal Crohn's disease. Profiled with immunoSEQ multiplex PCR; TCRdb holds only in-frame clones, not every one. The sample contains 6,000 or so clones, approximately 75% of which appear only once. The sample comprised ileal tissue. These receptors originate from an adult with Crohn's disease.

The chain combines TRBV7-9 with TRBJ2-5; 8 positions agree with TRBD1. Trimming at V came to 5 bases and at J to 5 bases, leaving 10 bases not matched to a gene. Germline V gene sequence: CDR1 SEHNR, CDR2 FQNEAQ (reference sequence). This CDR3 contains 15 residues. CDR3 bases: TGTGCCAGCAGCCCTCAGGGGGCCATGGGGGAGACCCAGTACTTC. Protein: CASSPQGAMGETQYF.

The gene calls are TRBV19 and TRBJ1-5; 8 nucleotides match TRBD1. V dropped 6 bases and J dropped 0; count of bases not matched to a gene: 10. There are 17 residues in the CDR3. Germline CDR1 LNHDA, CDR2 SQIVND (reference sequence). The CDR3 spells CASRRDRGGYSNQPQHF. CDR3 DNA: TGTGCCAGTAGACGCGACAGGGGCGGATATAGCAATCAGCCCCAGCATTTT.

The chain recombines TRBV23-1 with TRBJ2-7; 7 positions match TRBD1. TRBV23-1 is flagged as an ORF with uncertain function. With 8 bases clipped from V and 0 bases from J, the junction kept 7 bases outside the gene matches. The CDR3 has 14 amino acids. DNA of the CDR3: TGCGCCAGCCGTCGGACAGGCAGCTCCTACGAGCAGTACTTC. Its protein product is CASRRTGSSYEQYF.

The chain has TRBV30 and TRBJ2-7; 9 nucleotides align to TRBD1. V trimming: 2 bases; J trimming: 6 bases; junction bases outside the gene matches: 14. Germline CDR1 and CDR2: GTSNPN and SVGIG (reference sequence). This CDR3 spans 16 amino acids. Here the CDR3 reads CAWSPTPGQGWREQYF. DNA of the CDR3: TGTGCCTGGAGTCCTACTCCGGGACAGGGTTGGCGCGAGCAGTACTTC.

Of note for this clone: The same CDR3 can be traced to other DNA sequences in this sample. The rearrangement uses TRBV19 and TRBJ1-2, with 10 positions matching TRBD1. Trimming at V came to 5 bases and at J to 7 bases, leaving 4 bases not matched to a gene. The CDR3 contains 13 residues. The germline gives CDR1 LNHDA, CDR2 SQIVND (reference sequence). The CDR3 sequence is CASSPRDRGGYTF. The DNA of the CDR3 is TGTGCCAGTAGTCCCCGGGACAGGGGTGGCTACACCTTC.

This rearrangement joins TRBV30 to TRBJ1-5; D uncertain. The CDR3 has 13 residues. V was pared by 8 bases and J by 2 bases, with 13 bases between. Looked up from germline, CDR1 is GTSNPN and CDR2 is SVGIG (reference sequence). The CDR3 region is CAGANDGNQPQHF. The CDR3 DNA sequence: TGTGCCGGAGCAAATGATGGCAATCAGCCCCAGCATTTT.

This sequence joins TRBV19 and TRBJ1-1; D not certain. Germline CDR1 reads LNHDA; CDR2 reads SQIVND (reference sequence). The V end lost 5 bases, the J end lost 8 bases, and 15 bases lay between the germline ends. This CDR3 comprises 13 residues. As DNA, the CDR3 is TGTGCCAGTAGTCCCCGGGTGGACTTCGAAGCTTTCTTT. It encodes CASSPRVDFEAFF. Full variable domain (remainder filled in from reference TRBV19 and TRBJ1-1): DGGITQSPKYLFRKEGQNVTLSCEQNLNHDAMYWYRQDPGQGLRLIYYSQIVNDFQKGDIAEGYSVSREKKESFPLTVTSAQKNPTAFYLCASSPRVDFEAFFGQGTRLTVV.

The gene calls are TRBV7-9 and TRBJ1-4, with a possible D match to TRBD1 (6 bases). Trimming cost V 4 bases and J 3 bases, with 15 bases left between them. Germline assignment: CDR1 SEHNR and CDR2 FQNEAQ (reference sequence). There are 16 residues in the CDR3. The CDR3 loop reads CASSSGGHGANEKLFF. CDR3 bases: TGTGCCAGCAGCTCGGGGGGGCATGGGGCTAATGAAAAACTGTTTTTT.

This clone was recorded a few times. V usage is TRBV7-2 and J usage is TRBJ1-1; TRBD1 is a possible D gene (5 bases). Per the germline V gene, CDR1 is SGHTA and CDR2 is FQGNSA. V dropped 2 bases and J dropped 4 bases, with 8 bases sitting between them. This CDR3 contains 13 residues. The CDR3 reads CASSLRQITEAFF. The DNA of the CDR3 is TGTGCCAGCAGCTTAAGACAGATCACTGAAGCTTTCTTT.

The rearrangement links TRBV5-1 to TRBJ2-3, with 9 bases aligning to TRBD2. V lost 0 bases, J lost 2 bases, and 1 base stayed unmatched. The germline CDR1 and CDR2 sequences are SGHRS and YFSETQ. The CDR3 contains 15 residues. The CDR3 DNA reads TGCGCCAGCAGCTTGGGACTAGCGGACACAGATACGCAGTATTTT. Translation: CASSLGLADTDTQYF.

This chain uses TRBV30 with TRBJ1-2; the match to TRBD1 covers 7 bases. CDR1 GTSNPN and CDR2 SVGIG come from the germline V gene (reference sequence). The trim removed 7 bases at V and 5 bases at J, leaving 10 bases unmatched. CDR3 length: 13 residues. CDR3 DNA: TGTGCCTCCACACAGGGGCGATCTTATGGCTACACCTTC. Translation gives CASTQGRSYGYTF.

The chain combines TRBV4-3 with TRBJ2-1; 12 bases line up with TRBD2. V trimming: 1 base; J trimming: 3 bases; junction bases outside the gene matches: 4. Germline CDR1 and CDR2: LGHNA and YSLEER. The CDR3 is 17 residues long. DNA of the CDR3: TGCGCCAGCAGCCAAGCCCGGACTAGCGGGAACTACAATGAGCAGTTCTTC. Protein sequence: CASSQARTSGNYNEQFF.

This clone has more than one count but fewer than ten. The V call is TRBV12-5, the J call TRBJ2-5; TRBD1 matches 9 bases. The ends lost 5 bases at V and 0 bases at J; junction bases unmatched: 4. Germline V lookup: CDR1 LGHNT, CDR2 FRNRAP. The CDR3 has 15 amino acids. This chain's CDR3 is CASGPGQGYQETQYF. The CDR3 DNA reads as TGTGCTAGTGGTCCTGGACAGGGGTACCAAGAGACCCAGTACTTC.

This clone has a single count. The chain is built from TRBV11-2 and TRBJ1-1; 10 nucleotides agree with TRBD1. Germline V gene data show CDR1 as SGHAT and CDR2 as FQNNGV. V lost 5 bases to trimming and J lost 6 bases; unmatched junction nucleotides: 9. The CDR3 has 15 residues. This chain's CDR3 is CASSVGGQGISEAFF. CDR3 nucleotide sequence: TGTGCCAGCAGCGTGGGGGGACAGGGGATTTCTGAAGCTTTCTTT.

The genes are TRBV6-1 and TRBJ1-2; D might be TRBD1 (5 bases). Trimming removed 11 bases from V and 6 bases from J, with 22 bases in between. The CDR3 has 14 residues. Per germline, CDR1 MNHNS and CDR2 SASEGT. CDR3 sequence (DNA): TGTGCCGGTTCCCCCAGGGTGTGGGGTGATGGCTACACCTTC. Protein product: CAGSPRVWGDGYTF.

The J gene is TRBJ1-2, the V gene TRBV5-1; 10 bases fit TRBD1. Germline assignment: CDR1 SGHRS and CDR2 YFSETQ. The CDR3 totals 14 residues. The V gene end was trimmed by 3 bases and the J gene end by 7 bases; junction bases not matched to a gene: 6. DNA for the CDR3: TGCGCCAGCAGCTCGGGACAGGGGCAAGGTGGCTACACCTTC. Its protein is CASSSGQGQGGYTF.

This clone was detected only once. The V gene is TRBV30, the J gene TRBJ1-6; the D is unclear. V lost 3 bases, J lost 15 bases, and 15 bases lay in between. The germline V gene encodes CDR1 GTSNPN and CDR2 SVGIG (reference sequence). The CDR3 extends over 12 amino acids. The CDR3 is CAWRRAQQGLHF. The DNA for the CDR3 is TGTGCCTGGAGGCGGGCCCAACAAGGCCTCCACTTT.

The V and J genes are TRBV28 and TRBJ2-4, with D possibly TRBD2 on 7 matching bases. The CDR3 contains 15 residues. Trimming took off 3 bases at V and 1 base at J, with 10 bases between the two ends. Germline V gene lookup returns CDR1 MDHEN and CDR2 SYDVKM. The CDR3: CASSLGGRAKNIQYF. The DNA for the CDR3 is TGTGCCAGCAGTTTGGGGGGGCGCGCCAAAAACATTCAGTACTTC.

This clone showed up just a few times. The chain joins TRBV5-1 to TRBJ2-2, with TRBD2 matching 9 bases. The CDR3 consists of 16 residues. Germline V gives CDR1 SGHRS, CDR2 YFSETQ. With 0 bases clipped from V and 5 bases from J, the junction kept 5 bases outside the gene matches. For the CDR3, the DNA is TGCGCCAGCAGCTTGGGTAGCGGGAGTGGGACCGGGGAGCTGTTTTTT. It is translated as CASSLGSGSGTGELFF.

The J gene is TRBJ2-1, the V gene TRBV19, with a tentative D call TRBD2 (6 bases). This CDR3 has 15 residues. Trimming stripped 9 bases from V and 9 bases from J, with 24 bases between. CDR1 and CDR2 from the germline V gene are LNHDA and SQIVND (reference sequence). This chain's CDR3 is CARAPPGEKEGEQFF. The CDR3 bases are TGTGCCAGGGCCCCCCCTGGGGAAAAGGAGGGTGAGCAGTTCTTC.

V usage is TRBV2 and J usage is TRBJ2-1; 14 bases are shared with TRBD2. V trimming: 5 bases; J trimming: 2 bases; junction bases outside the gene matches: 8. Germline assignment: CDR1 SNHLY and CDR2 FYNNEI. The CDR3 spans 18 residues. The CDR3 DNA reads TGTGCCAGCAGTCCGACTAGCGGGGGGGCCGGTACCTACAATGAGCAGTTCTTC. This encodes CASSPTSGGAGTYNEQFF.

The chain carries TRBV5-1 and TRBJ2-7; 9 bases agree with TRBD2. The V gene's germline CDR1 is SGHRS and CDR2 YFSETQ. The trim removed 1 base at V and 6 bases at J, leaving 5 bases unmatched. The CDR3 sequence is 14 residues long. The CDR3 sequence is CASSLITGLAEQYF. The CDR3 nucleotides read TGCGCCAGCAGCTTGATCACGGGACTAGCCGAGCAGTACTTC.

This clone was observed a few times. This specimen includes other DNA sequences encoding the same CDR3. The V and J genes are TRBV27 and TRBJ2-5; TRBD2 aligns across 10 bases. There are 16 residues in the CDR3. Unmatched junction bases numbered 7, after V lost 2 bases and J lost 4 bases. Germline V gives CDR1 MNHEY, CDR2 SMNVEV (reference sequence). The CDR3 sequence is CASSLRVAGGRETQYF. The CDR3 DNA is TGTGCCAGCAGTTTAAGGGTAGCGGGAGGTCGAGAGACCCAGTACTTC.

This clone showed up just a few times. This chain joins TRBV5-1 and TRBJ2-2; D not resolved. The V and J ends lost 3 bases and 7 bases respectively, with 10 bases between them. The germline V gene encodes CDR1 SGHRS and CDR2 YFSETQ. The CDR3 spans 13 residues. The CDR3 coding sequence is TGCGCCAGCAGCTCCCCCCCAATCGGGGAGCTGTTTTTT. Translated: CASSSPPIGELFF.

The chain recombines TRBV5-4 with TRBJ2-5; 9 bases match TRBD2. The CDR3 runs to 14 residues. After removal of 4 bases from V and 4 bases from J, the junction contained 5 bases not matched to a gene. Germline V lookup: CDR1 SGHNT, CDR2 YYREEE (reference sequence). DNA of the CDR3: TGTGCCAGCAGCGGAAGCGGGGGGAGAGAGACCCAGTACTTC. This encodes CASSGSGGRETQYF.

The gene calls are TRBV5-1 and TRBJ2-1, with a weak D call TRBD2 (5 bases). Per the germline V gene, CDR1 is SGHRS and CDR2 is YFSETQ. The germline V and J ends were trimmed by 0 bases and 1 base, with 11 bases remaining between them. The CDR3 consists of 16 residues. The CDR3 DNA is TGCGCCAGCAGCTTGGTGGGAGACCTGTCCTACAATGAGCAGTTCTTC. The encoded protein is CASSLVGDLSYNEQFF. The variable domain in full, completed from reference TRBV5-1 and TRBJ2-1, reads KAGVTQTPRYLIKTRGQQVTLSCSPISGHRSVSWYQQTPGQGLQFLFEYFSETQRNKGNFPGRFSGRQFSNSRSEMNVSTLELGDSALYLCASSLVGDLSYNEQFFGPGTRLTVL.

The table lists this clone with a few counts. The V gene is TRBV7-2, the J gene TRBJ2-7, with D possibly matching TRBD1 (5 bases). Germline CDR1 SGHTA, CDR2 FQGNSA. The ends were cut back, 1 base at V and 6 bases at J, with 13 bases in the middle. The CDR3 contains 14 residues. The chain's CDR3 is CASSLGTRTSEQYF. Here the CDR3 DNA reads TGTGCCAGCAGCTTAGGGACACGGACATCCGAGCAGTACTTC.

CDR3 sequence (DNA): TGTGCCATCAGTGGACGAGGCACTGAAGCTTTCTTT. Its protein product is CAISGRGTEAFF. The chain is built from TRBV10-3 and TRBJ1-1; D call uncertain. The V end lost 4 bases, the J end lost 4 bases, and 7 bases lay between the germline ends. CDR3 length: 12 residues. Per the germline V gene, CDR1 is ENHRY and CDR2 is SYGVKD.

The chain links TRBV7-6 to TRBJ2-3; D unresolved. This CDR3 has 16 amino acids. Germline V gene sequence: CDR1 SGHVS, CDR2 FNYEAQ. The V end lost 0 bases, the J end lost 0 bases, and 10 bases lay between the germline ends. CDR3 amino acids: CASSLARFASTDTQYF. CDR3 in DNA: TGTGCCAGCAGCTTAGCGCGCTTTGCCAGCACAGATACGCAGTATTTT.

The V and J genes are TRBV7-8 and TRBJ2-3; TRBD2 agrees at 8 bases. Germline CDR1 reads SGHVS; CDR2 reads FQNEAQ. V was clipped by 5 bases and J by 4 bases; unmatched bases: 11. The CDR3 sequence is 16 residues long. The CDR3 sequence is CASSPRSGGNSDTQYF. CDR3 DNA: TGTGCCAGCAGCCCACGAAGCGGGGGCAACTCAGATACGCAGTATTTT.

The chain couples TRBV6-1 to TRBJ1-1; 8 positions agree with TRBD1. The length of the CDR3 is 11 residues. CDR1 is MNHNS, CDR2 SASEGT, per germline. J lost 10 bases, V lost 5 bases, and 3 bases had no gene match. The CDR3 DNA reads as TGTGCCAGCAGTTCAGGGGGCGTAGCTTTCTTT. It is translated as CASSSGGVAFF.

The chain links TRBV5-1 to TRBJ2-5, with D possibly matching TRBD1 (6 bases). From germline, CDR1 is SGHRS and CDR2 YFSETQ. The length of the CDR3 is 15 residues. V lost 3 bases to trimming and J lost 2 bases, with 14 bases between them. The CDR3 region has the DNA TGCGCCAGCAGCTCAGGACAGATGTGGCAAGAGACCCAGTACTTC. Its translation is CASSSGQMWQETQYF.